This T cell receptor beta chain was observed in a study of T-cell memory formation after mild COVID-19. Study-wide background: There were largely donor-specific TCR clusters.

TCRdb re-called the 5' RACE reads through MiXCR, storing one row per CDR3 protein. The data show 400,000 to 550,000 distinct CDR3 sequences, with roughly 25% seen just once and around 13% held by the top ten. General study results and limits: Detection of some responders pre-infection suggested pre-existing cross-reactive memory T cells participated.

Comment on this clonotype: Its antigen is not known.

Source material: PBMCs or a T cell subset sorted from them (not recorded which). This TCR came from an adult woman who had mild COVID-19 (a few samples of this study predate the infection). Cell type and time point are not known.

CDR3 amino acids: CASSLAGQGAQETQYF. CDR3 coding DNA: TGTGCCAGCAGTTTGGCGGGACAGGGAGCTCAAGAGACCCAGTACTTC. V usage is TRBV12-3 or TRBV12-4 and J usage is TRBJ2-5; TRBD1 matches at 9 bases. The CDR3 runs to 16 residues. V shed 3 bases and J 2 bases; nucleotides not matched to a gene: 7.